This paragraph covers one T cell receptor beta chain sequence. Germline CDR1 SGHRS, CDR2 YFSETQ. V gave up 3 bases and J gave up 0 bases, with 9 bases separating them. This CDR3 is 14 amino acids long. TCR beta chains were sequenced at survey level with immunoSEQ. Only in-frame clones appear in the TCRdb table, and some are missing; sequencing was by immunoSEQ multiplex PCR. The sample includes about 68,000 clones, about 93% of them seen just once. The material sequenced was PBMCs. The chain recombines TRBV5-1 with TRBJ1-1; D gene uncertain. The source is a man in his forties or fifties with rheumatoid arthritis. The CDR3 DNA follows: TGCGCCAGCAGCTACGACGGGCTGAACACTGAAGCTTTCTTT. Protein product: CASSYDGLNTEAFF.